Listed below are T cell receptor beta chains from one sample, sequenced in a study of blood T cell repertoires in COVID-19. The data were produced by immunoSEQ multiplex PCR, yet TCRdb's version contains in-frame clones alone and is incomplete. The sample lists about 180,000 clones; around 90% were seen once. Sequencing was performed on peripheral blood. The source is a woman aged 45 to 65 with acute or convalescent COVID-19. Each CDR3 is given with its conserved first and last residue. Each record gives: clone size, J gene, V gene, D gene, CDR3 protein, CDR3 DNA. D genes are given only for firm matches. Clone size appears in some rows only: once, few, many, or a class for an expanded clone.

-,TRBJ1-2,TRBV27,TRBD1,CASRTGGNSYTF,TGTGCCAGCCGGACAGGTGGAAATAGCTACACCTTC
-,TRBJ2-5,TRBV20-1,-,CSASGEKTQYF,TGCAGTGCTTCAGGGGAGAAGACCCAGTACTTC
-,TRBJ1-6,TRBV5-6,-,CASSFGVGSPLHF,TGTGCCAGCAGCTTCGGGGTCGGCTCACCCCTCCACTTT
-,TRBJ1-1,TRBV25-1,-,CASSGPNWSGLATEAFF,TGTGCCAGCAGTGGGCCTAACTGGTCGGGTTTGGCCACTGAAGCTTTCTTT
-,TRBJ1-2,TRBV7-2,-,CASSFQSEPNYGYTF,TGTGCCAGCAGCTTTCAGTCCGAACCTAACTATGGCTACACCTTC
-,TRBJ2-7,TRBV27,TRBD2,CASSSDGTSGGLEQYF,TGTGCCAGCAGTTCGGACGGGACTAGCGGGGGCCTCGAGCAGTACTTC
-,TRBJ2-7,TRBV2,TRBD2,CASSVAAGGPHEQYF,TGTGCCAGCAGTGTGGCAGCGGGGGGGCCCCACGAGCAGTACTTC
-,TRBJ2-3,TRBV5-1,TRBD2,CASRSGGPDTQYF,TGCGCCAGCAGATCGGGAGGCCCAGATACGCAGTATTTT
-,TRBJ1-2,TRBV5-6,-,CASSFGGGYTF,TGTGCCAGCAGCTTCGGGGGAGGCTACACCTTC
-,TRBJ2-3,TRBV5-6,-,CASSLSEVGWDTQYF,TGTGCCAGCAGTCTTAGTGAGGTGGGTTGGGATACGCAGTATTTT
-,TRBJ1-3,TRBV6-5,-,CASSYTGNPSGNTIYF,TGTGCCAGCAGTTACACGGGAAACCCCTCTGGAAACACCATATATTTT
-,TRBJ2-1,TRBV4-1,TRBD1,CASSHPIDRGNYNEQFF,TGCGCCAGCAGCCACCCCATCGACAGGGGGAACTACAATGAGCAGTTCTTC
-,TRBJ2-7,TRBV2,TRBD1,CASLTDRKTYEQYF,TGTGCCAGCTTAACGGACAGGAAGACCTACGAGCAGTACTTC
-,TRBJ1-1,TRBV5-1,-,CASSSPTLDRSSPNTEAFF,TGCGCCAGCAGCTCCCCGACTTTAGACCGGTCCTCACCGAACACTGAAGCTTTCTTT
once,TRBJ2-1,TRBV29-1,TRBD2,CSARGLAGGFEQFF,TGCAGCGCGCGCGGACTAGCGGGGGGGTTTGAGCAGTTCTTC
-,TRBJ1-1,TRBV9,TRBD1,CASSETGGWNTEAFF,TGTGCCAGCAGCGAAACAGGGGGATGGAACACTGAAGCTTTCTTT
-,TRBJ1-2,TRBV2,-,CASTRWDGYTF,TGTGCCAGCACGAGGTGGGATGGCTACACCTTC
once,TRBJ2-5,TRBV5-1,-,CASSLALQETQYF,TGCGCCAGCAGCTTGGCCCTGCAAGAGACCCAGTACTTC
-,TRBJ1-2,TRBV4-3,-,CASSQDPRLPVYGYTF,TGCGCCAGCAGCCAAGATCCCAGGCTGCCGGTCTATGGCTACACCTTC
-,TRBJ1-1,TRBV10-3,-,CAISATPPGTEAFF,TGTGCCATCAGCGCCACGCCCCCCGGGACTGAAGCTTTCTTT
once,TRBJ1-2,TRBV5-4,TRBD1,CASSRDSLNYGYTF,TGTGCCAGCAGCCGGGACAGTTTGAACTATGGCTACACCTTC
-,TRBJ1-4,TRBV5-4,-,CASSLGQGTEKLFF,TGTGCCAGCAGCTTGGGGCAGGGGACTGAAAAACTGTTTTTT
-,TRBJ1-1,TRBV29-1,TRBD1,CSVATGGDTEAFF,TGCAGCGTTGCTACAGGGGGTGACACTGAAGCTTTCTTT
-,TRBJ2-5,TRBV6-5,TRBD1,CASSRTGVETQYF,TGTGCCAGCAGCAGGACAGGGGTCGAGACCCAGTACTTC
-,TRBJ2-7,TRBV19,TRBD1,CASRQGPAYEQYF,TGTGCCAGCCGACAGGGACCTGCCTACGAGCAGTACTTC
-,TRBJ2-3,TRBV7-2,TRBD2,CASSFWGRAPTDTQYF,TGTGCCAGCAGCTTCTGGGGGAGGGCCCCCACAGATACGCAGTATTTT
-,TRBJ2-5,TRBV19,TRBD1,CASSITRGGAQETQYF,TGTGCCAGTAGTATAACCCGAGGGGGCGCCCAAGAGACCCAGTACTTC
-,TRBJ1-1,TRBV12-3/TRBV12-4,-,CASTPTMNTEAFF,TGTGCCAGCACCCCTACGATGAACACTGAAGCTTTCTTT
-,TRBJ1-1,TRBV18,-,CASSPMEAPGEAFF,TGTGCCAGCTCACCAATGGAAGCTCCCGGGGAAGCTTTCTTT
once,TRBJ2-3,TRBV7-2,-,CASSLGEGTDTQYF,TGTGCCAGCAGCTTAGGGGAGGGCACAGATACGCAGTATTTT
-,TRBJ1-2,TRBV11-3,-,CASSLGQGGYTF,TGTGCCAGCAGCCTGGGCCAGGGTGGCTACACCTTC
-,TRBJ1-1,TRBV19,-,CASSIGRDTEAFF,TGTGCCAGTAGTATAGGCCGGGACACTGAAGCTTTCTTT
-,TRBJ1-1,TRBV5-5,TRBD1,CASSGTTGGTEAFF,TGTGCCAGCAGCGGGACGACAGGGGGCACTGAAGCTTTCTTT
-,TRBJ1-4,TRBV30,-,CAGKAGVEKLFF,TGTGCCGGGAAGGCAGGGGTCGAAAAACTGTTTTTT
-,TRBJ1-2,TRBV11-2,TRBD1,CASSPDRGPSGYTF,TGTGCCAGCAGCCCGGACAGGGGCCCCAGTGGCTACACCTTC
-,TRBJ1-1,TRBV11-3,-,CASSLPRGMNTEAFF,TGTGCCAGCAGCTTACCTCGGGGAATGAACACTGAAGCTTTCTTT
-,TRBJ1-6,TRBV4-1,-,CASSLRNGPPLHF,TGCGCCAGCAGTCTGAGGAACGGTCCACCCCTCCACTTT
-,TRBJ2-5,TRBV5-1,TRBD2,CASSLDPVAGGRETQYF,TGCGCCAGCAGCTTGGATCCCGTAGCGGGGGGGCGAGAGACCCAGTACTTC
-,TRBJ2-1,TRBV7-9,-,CATQGGAGLKYNEQFF,TGTGCCACACAGGGAGGAGCGGGACTAAAGTACAATGAGCAGTTCTTC
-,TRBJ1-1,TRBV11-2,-,CASSYNRDTEAFF,TGTGCCAGCAGCTATAACAGGGACACTGAAGCTTTCTTT
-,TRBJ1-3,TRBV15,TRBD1,CATSRGTGGDTIYF,TGTGCCACCAGCAGAGGGACAGGGGGGGACACCATATATTTT
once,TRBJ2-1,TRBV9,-,CASSVGTPTYNEQFF,TGTGCCAGCAGCGTCGGGACACCCACCTACAATGAGCAGTTCTTC
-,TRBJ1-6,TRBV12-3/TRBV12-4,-,CASSLTDSSPLHF,TGTGCCAGCAGTCTCACCGACAGTTCACCCCTCCACTTT
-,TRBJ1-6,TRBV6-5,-,CASSYRPALGYSPLHF,TGTGCCAGCAGTTACCGCCCCGCTCTGGGCTATTCACCCCTCCACTTT
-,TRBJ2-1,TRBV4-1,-,CASSQDSYSYNEQFF,TGCGCCAGCAGCCAAGACTCCTACTCCTACAATGAGCAGTTCTTC
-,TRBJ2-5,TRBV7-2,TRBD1,CASSLVPLQGAIRETQYF,TGTGCCAGCAGCTTAGTCCCCCTACAGGGGGCGATAAGGGAGACCCAGTACTTC
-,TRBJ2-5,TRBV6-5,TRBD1,CASRPQGKRETQYF,TGTGCCAGCAGACCACAGGGGAAGCGGGAGACCCAGTACTTC
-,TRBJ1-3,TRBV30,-,CAWSVYSGNTIYF,TGTGCCTGGAGTGTTTATTCTGGAAACACCATATATTTT
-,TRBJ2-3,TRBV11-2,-,CASSSWGGGIVTDTQYF,TGTGCCAGCAGCTCCTGGGGAGGGGGTATCGTTACAGATACGCAGTATTTT
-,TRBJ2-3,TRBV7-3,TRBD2,CASSFGTSGGGRSTQYF,TGTGCCAGCAGCTTTGGGACTAGCGGGGGAGGTAGAAGTACGCAGTATTTT
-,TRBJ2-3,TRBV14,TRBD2,CASSRRGGLVHTDTQYF,TGTGCCAGCAGCCGCCGGGGGGGGCTGGTCCACACAGATACGCAGTATTTT
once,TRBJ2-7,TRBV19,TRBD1,CASSVGTVPYEQYF,TGTGCCAGTAGTGTGGGGACAGTCCCCTACGAGCAGTACTTC
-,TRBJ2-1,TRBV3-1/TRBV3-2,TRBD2,CASSPGPSGPKVQFF,TGTGCCAGCAGCCCAGGCCCTAGCGGGCCTAAGGTGCAGTTCTTC
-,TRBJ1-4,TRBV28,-,CASSLTGGGEKLFF,TGTGCCAGCAGTTTAACGGGGGGAGGTGAAAAACTGTTTTTT
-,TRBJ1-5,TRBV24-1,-,CATSAAEASNQPQHF,TGTGCCACCTCGGCGGCAGAAGCGAGCAATCAGCCCCAGCATTTT
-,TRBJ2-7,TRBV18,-,CASSSRTDSYEQYF,TGTGCCAGCTCATCTCGGACTGACTCCTACGAGCAGTACTTC
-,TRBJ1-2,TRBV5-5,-,CASSLSPGYGYTF,TGTGCCAGCAGCCTGTCACCAGGCTATGGCTACACCTTC